Given below is one T cell receptor (beta chain) in context. The antigen this receptor binds is unknown. Nothing much larger sits one base from this clone, and base qualities are not available. TCRbeta CDR3 regions were amplified from genomic DNA using the immunoSEQ Assay, a bias-controlled multiplex PCR. In the source study's methods: Within the assay, amplification of reference gene primers was used to estimate how many nucleated cells each sample contained. To quantify the absolute abundance of each unique TCRbeta CDR3 rearrangement, sequence reads were collapsed and filtered. For each sample, productive Simpson clonality was calculated as the square root of Simpson's diversity index over productive rearrangements. The source is immuneACCESS, and TCRdb retained only in-frame sequences with V and J called. Part of the clones is not carried over; for the studies checked, unresolved V genes explain less than half of this, and the remainder is unexplained. V and J calls plus clone size are reproduced from that table; the DNA served to infer D and trimming. The sample table holds some 670,000 clones, of which about 87% were seen once. In total, the top ten clones hold approximately 0.3% of the sample.

These data originate in a study of blood T cell repertoires in COVID-19 (TCRdb year 2020). Regarding the complete study: Collaborator samples came from the United States, Italy and Spain and covered acute and convalescent phases of COVID-19. The material from the prospective study consisted of cDNA or gDNA derived from T cells, B-cell-depleted T cells, or PBMCs. The dataset comprised deeply sampled blood TCRbeta repertoires from subjects exposed to, actively infected with, or recovered from COVID-19. The repertoires were released in a freely available public database intended as a resource for research on the immune response to SARS-CoV-2. The samples were drawn from the first 160 participants of the ongoing ImmuneRACE study and from more than 1,000 subjects provided by 6 global collaborators. Sample metadata almost always included a de-identified subject ID, COVID-19 status, age in years and sex. Where HLA class I and class II types were available, the types were taken from metadata supplied by the sample provider, not from assay-based typing. Study-wide findings and limitations: The amount of clinical and demographic metadata varied by source and participant and was provided uncurated.

CDR1 is given as LNHDA and CDR2 as SQIVND, both from the germline V gene (reference sequence). Here V drops 3 bases and J drops 6 bases, and the junction holds 5 bases not matched to any gene. Measured from the cysteine to the phenylalanine, the CDR3 is 14 residues long. The DNA shown is the 42-base CDR3, in frame from base 1. Collaborating institutions collected whole blood in K2EDTA tubes following their own protocols. For TCRbeta analysis, collaborator samples were shipped as frozen whole blood, as isolated PBMCs, or as DNA extracted from either sample type. The TCR sequence derives from a woman younger than 30 with acute or convalescent COVID-19. Sequenced sample: peripheral blood. The rearrangement combines TRBV19 with TRBJ1-5; TRBD1 fits 7 bases in the junction. The CDR3 in this case is CASSIDRESQPQHF. The nucleotides are TGTGCCAGTAGTATTGACAGGGAGTCTCAGCCCCAGCATTTT.